The 14 T cell receptor beta chains listed next were all sequenced from one sample in a study of blood T cell repertoires in COVID-19. Repertoires were generated with immunoSEQ multiplex PCR, while TCRdb's copy carries only in-frame clones and drops some. Counted here are about 100,000 clones, 80% to 90% occurring once; the ten biggest clones make up about 5%. Sequenced sample: peripheral blood. Every receptor here comes from a man aged 60 to 75 with acute or convalescent COVID-19.

The gene calls are TRBV21-1 and TRBJ1-4; the table calls TRBD1, which could not be checked here. TRBV21-1 is noted as a pseudogene. The CDR3 spans 14 residues. The CDR3 nucleotides read TGTGCCAGCAGCAACAGGGGGCTGAAAGAAAAACTGTTTTTT. Its translation: CASSNRGLKEKLFF.

The genes are TRBV6-5 and TRBJ1-2; 8 nucleotides agree with TRBD1. There are 12 residues in the CDR3. CDR1 MNHEY and CDR2 SVGAGI come from the germline V gene. Losses at the gene ends were 10 bases for V and 7 bases for J; bases not matched to a gene: 8. Here the CDR3 reads CATWTGLRGYTF. The DNA for the CDR3 is TGTGCCACCTGGACAGGGTTGCGTGGCTACACCTTC.

The chain has TRBV19 and TRBJ1-1; 7 bases map to TRBD1. Germline V gene data show CDR1 as LNHDA and CDR2 as SQIVND (reference sequence). The CDR3 length is 16 residues. Unmatched junction bases numbered 12, after V lost 1 base and J lost 7 bases. CDR3 nucleotides: TGTGCCAGTAGTATAGGGGGACAGATTCTACTTGATGAAGCTTTCTTT. It encodes CASSIGGQILLDEAFF.

V gene TRBV5-4 combines with J gene TRBJ2-5; 12 positions match TRBD2. V lost 5 bases to trimming and J lost 0 bases; unmatched junction nucleotides: 11. CDR1 SGHNT and CDR2 YYREEE come from the germline V gene (reference sequence). The CDR3 totals 18 residues. CDR3 region: CASSSGLAGPLYQETQYF. The CDR3 DNA sequence: TGTGCCAGCAGTTCCGGACTAGCGGGGCCCCTTTACCAAGAGACCCAGTACTTC.

V and J are TRBV9 and TRBJ2-7, with 7 bases aligning to TRBD2. The ends lost 3 bases at V and 1 base at J; junction bases unmatched: 7. Germline CDR1 and CDR2: SGDLS and YYNGEE. The CDR3 runs 15 residues. CDR3 in amino acids: CASSAYSSGSYEQYF. CDR3 bases: TGTGCCAGCAGCGCCTACTCTAGCGGATCCTACGAGCAGTACTTC.

The chain employs TRBV3-1 (or the pseudogene TRBV3-2) and TRBJ2-3; 9 bases are a match to TRBD2. Germline V gives CDR1 LGHDT, CDR2 YNNKEL (reference sequence). J lost 3 bases, V lost 1 base, and 5 bases had no gene match. There are 16 residues in the CDR3. For the CDR3, the DNA is TGTGCCAGCAGCCAAGCTAAGGGACTAGCTACAGATACGCAGTATTTT. Translated, it gives CASSQAKGLATDTQYF.

The chain has TRBV24-1 and TRBJ1-5; 7 bases agree with TRBD1. The length of the CDR3 is 12 residues. V trimming: 3 bases; J trimming: 11 bases; junction bases outside the gene matches: 3. The germline CDR1 and CDR2 sequences are KGHDR and SFDVKD. CDR3 sequence reads: CATSDVTGTQHF. CDR3 in DNA: TGTGCCACCAGTGATGTGACAGGGACCCAGCATTTT.

The chain links TRBV9 to TRBJ2-2; possibly TRBD2 for D (5 bases). The CDR3 contains 16 residues. V lost 1 base, J lost 0 bases, and 10 bases lay in between. The V gene's germline CDR1 is SGDLS and CDR2 YYNGEE. The CDR3 here is CASSVRGSANTGELFF. CDR3 sequence (DNA): TGTGCCAGCAGCGTAAGAGGGTCCGCGAACACCGGGGAGCTGTTTTTT.

The chain uses TRBV7-6 and TRBJ1-6; D uncertain. This CDR3 comprises 15 residues. The germline CDR1 and CDR2 sequences are SGHVS and FNYEAQ. With 0 bases removed from V and 7 bases from J, the gap between germline ends came to 10 bases. In DNA form, the CDR3 reads TGTGCCAGCAGCTTAGCGCCATCGGGGAATTCACCCCTCCACTTT. Its translation is CASSLAPSGNSPLHF.

This clone came up once. Additional DNA sequences in this sample encode the identical CDR3. The V gene is TRBV5-1, the J gene TRBJ1-1, with a tentative D call TRBD1 (5 bases). Germline assignment: CDR1 SGHRS and CDR2 YFSETQ. V gave up 2 bases and J gave up 1 base, with 6 bases separating them. The CDR3 is 13 residues long. DNA for the CDR3: TGCGCCAGCAGCTTCCAGGGGAACACTGAAGCTTTCTTT. Translating it yields CASSFQGNTEAFF.

The J gene is TRBJ2-7, the V gene TRBV28; the match to TRBD2 covers 9 bases. This CDR3 is built from 15 residues. Germline assignment: CDR1 MDHEN and CDR2 SYDVKM. The trim removed 5 bases at V and 5 bases at J, leaving 10 bases unmatched. In DNA, the CDR3 is TGTGCCAGCAGTCCCCCTAGCGGGACCCTTCACGAGCAGTACTTC. Protein: CASSPPSGTLHEQYF.

The genes are TRBV2 and TRBJ2-3; 13 nucleotides align to TRBD2. CDR3 length equals 16 residues. The trim removed 6 bases at V and 3 bases at J, leaving 6 bases unmatched. Germline assignment: CDR1 SNHLY and CDR2 FYNNEI. The chain's CDR3 is CASRTGLAGDTDTQYF. The CDR3 region has the DNA TGTGCCAGCAGGACAGGACTAGCGGGGGATACAGATACGCAGTATTTT. The whole variable domain, filled in from reference TRBV2 and TRBJ2-3, reads EPEVTQTPSHQVTQMGQEVILRCVPISNHLYFYWYRQILGQKVEFLVSFYNNEISEKSEIFDDQFSVERPDGSNFTLKIRSTKLEDSAMYFCASRTGLAGDTDTQYFGPGTRLTVL.

This chain joins TRBV6-5 and TRBJ2-3; 11 bases line up with TRBD2. V lost 7 bases, J lost 5 bases, and 8 bases stayed unmatched. CDR1 MNHEY and CDR2 SVGAGI come from the germline V gene. The CDR3 covers 15 residues. The CDR3 DNA reads TGTGCCAGCAAGATAGCGGGAGGGGCTAGAGATACGCAGTATTTT. Its translation: CASKIAGGARDTQYF.

The count of this clone is one. The chain combines TRBV7-9 with TRBJ1-1; TRBD1 agrees at 8 bases. CDR1 SEHNR and CDR2 FQNEAQ come from the germline V gene (reference sequence). Trimming took 1 base from V and 1 from J; bases not matched to a gene: 2. There are 15 residues in the CDR3. The CDR3 region has the DNA TGTGCCAGCAGCTTAGGGACAGGGACGAACACTGAAGCTTTCTTT. Its translation: CASSLGTGTNTEAFF.